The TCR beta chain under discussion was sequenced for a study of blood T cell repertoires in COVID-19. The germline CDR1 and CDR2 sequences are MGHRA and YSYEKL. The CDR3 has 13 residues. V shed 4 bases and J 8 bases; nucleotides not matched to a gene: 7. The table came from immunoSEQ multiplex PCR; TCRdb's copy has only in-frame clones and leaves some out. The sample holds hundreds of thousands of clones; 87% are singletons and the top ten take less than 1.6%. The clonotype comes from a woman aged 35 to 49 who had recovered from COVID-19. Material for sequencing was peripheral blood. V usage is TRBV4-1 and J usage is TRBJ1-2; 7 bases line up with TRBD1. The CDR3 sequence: CASSPTTGYGYTF. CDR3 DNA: TGCGCCAGCAGCCCCACGACAGGGTACGGCTACACCTTC.